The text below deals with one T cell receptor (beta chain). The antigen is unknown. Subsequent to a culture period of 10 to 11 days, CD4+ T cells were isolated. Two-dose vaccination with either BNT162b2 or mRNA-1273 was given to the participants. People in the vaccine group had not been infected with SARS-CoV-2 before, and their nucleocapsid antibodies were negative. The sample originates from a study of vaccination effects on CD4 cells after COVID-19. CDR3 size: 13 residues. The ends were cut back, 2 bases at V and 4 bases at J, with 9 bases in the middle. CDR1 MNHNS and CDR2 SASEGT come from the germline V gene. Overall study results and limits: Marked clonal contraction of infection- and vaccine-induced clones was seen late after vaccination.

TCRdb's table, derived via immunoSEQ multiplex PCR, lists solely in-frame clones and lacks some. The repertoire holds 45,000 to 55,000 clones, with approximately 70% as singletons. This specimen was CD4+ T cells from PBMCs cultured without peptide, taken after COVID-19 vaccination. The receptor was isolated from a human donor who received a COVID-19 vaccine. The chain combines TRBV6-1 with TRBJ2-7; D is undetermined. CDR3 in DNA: TGTGCCAGCAGTGAATCGCAGTCTTACGAGCAGTACTTC. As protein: CASSESQSYEQYF.